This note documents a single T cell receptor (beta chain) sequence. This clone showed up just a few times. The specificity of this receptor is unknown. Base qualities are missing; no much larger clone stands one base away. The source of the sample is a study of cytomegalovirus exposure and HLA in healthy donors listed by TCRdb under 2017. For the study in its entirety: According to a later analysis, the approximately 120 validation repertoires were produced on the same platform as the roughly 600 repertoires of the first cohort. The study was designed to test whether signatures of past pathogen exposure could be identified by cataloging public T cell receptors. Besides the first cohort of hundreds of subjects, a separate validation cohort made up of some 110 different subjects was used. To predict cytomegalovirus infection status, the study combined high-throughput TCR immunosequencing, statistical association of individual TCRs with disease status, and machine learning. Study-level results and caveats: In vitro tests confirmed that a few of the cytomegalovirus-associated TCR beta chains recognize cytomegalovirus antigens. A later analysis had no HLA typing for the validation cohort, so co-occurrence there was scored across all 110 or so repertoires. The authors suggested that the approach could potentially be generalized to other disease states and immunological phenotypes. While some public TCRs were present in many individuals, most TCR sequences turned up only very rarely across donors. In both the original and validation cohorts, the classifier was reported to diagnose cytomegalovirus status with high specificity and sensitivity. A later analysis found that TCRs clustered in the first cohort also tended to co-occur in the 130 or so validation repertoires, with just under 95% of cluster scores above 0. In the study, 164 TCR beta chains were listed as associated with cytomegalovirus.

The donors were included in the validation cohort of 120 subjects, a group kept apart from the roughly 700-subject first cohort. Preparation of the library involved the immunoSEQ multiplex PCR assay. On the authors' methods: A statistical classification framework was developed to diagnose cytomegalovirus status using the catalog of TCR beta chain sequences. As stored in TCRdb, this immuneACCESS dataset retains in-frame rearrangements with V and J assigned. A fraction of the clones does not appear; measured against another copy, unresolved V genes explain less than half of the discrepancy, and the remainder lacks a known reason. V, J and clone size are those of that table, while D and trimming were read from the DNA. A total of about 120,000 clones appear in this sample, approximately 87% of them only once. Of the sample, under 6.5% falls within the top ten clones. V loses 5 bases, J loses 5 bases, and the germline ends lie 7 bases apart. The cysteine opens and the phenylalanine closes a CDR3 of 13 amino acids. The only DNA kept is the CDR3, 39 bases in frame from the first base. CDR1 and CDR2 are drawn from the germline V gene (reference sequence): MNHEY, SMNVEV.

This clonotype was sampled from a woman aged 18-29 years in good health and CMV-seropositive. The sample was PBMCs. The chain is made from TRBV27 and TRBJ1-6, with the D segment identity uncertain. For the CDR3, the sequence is CASSRENNSPLHF. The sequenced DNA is TGTGCCAGCAGTAGGGAGAATAATTCACCCCTCCACTTT.